The next 31 T cell receptor beta chains were all read from a single sample in a study of circulating and synovial CD4+ cells in juvenile arthritis. Data came from immunoSEQ multiplex PCR; TCRdb stores just in-frame clones and leaves some out. The sample records 30,000 to 40,000 clones, roughly 96% being singletons. The specimen sequenced was CD4+ T cells from blood. These receptors all come from a human donor with juvenile idiopathic arthritis.

CDR3 bases: TGTGCCAGCAGCACCGGACCTACCCTCGGGGGGGAGACCCAGTACTTC. The encoded protein is CASSTGPTLGGETQYF. The chain has TRBV5-6 and TRBJ2-5; 7 nucleotides align to TRBD2. Trimming at V came to 4 bases and at J to 5 bases, leaving 14 bases not matched to a gene. This CDR3 spans 16 amino acids. Germline V gene sequence: CDR1 SGHDT, CDR2 YYEEEE.

The V and J genes are TRBV4-2 and TRBJ2-7, with 10 positions matching TRBD2. From germline, CDR1 is LGHNA and CDR2 YNFKEQ. The CDR3 contains 16 residues. V lost 5 bases, J lost 4 bases, and 11 bases stayed unmatched. The CDR3 DNA sequence: TGTGCCAGCAGCGGGGTAGCGGGAGGTTTTGGGTACGAGCAGTACTTC. It codes for CASSGVAGGFGYEQYF.

The genes are TRBV18 and TRBJ1-1; 8 bases match TRBD1. This CDR3 contains 14 residues. Trimming cost V 5 bases and J 5 bases; bases outside gene matches: 7. Germline CDR1 and CDR2: KGHSH and LQKENI. The CDR3 region is CASSTTGEGTEAFF. The CDR3 DNA follows: TGTGCCAGCTCAACGACAGGGGAAGGGACTGAAGCTTTCTTT.

The chain couples TRBV7-3 to TRBJ2-5; D possibly corresponds to TRBD2 (6 bases). The CDR3 sequence is 13 residues long. Germline loops: CDR1 SGHTA, CDR2 FQGTGA. Trimming removed 2 bases at V and 3 bases at J, with 7 bases between. DNA of the CDR3: TGTGCCAGCAGCTTATGGGAGGAAGAGACCCAGTACTTC. Translated, it gives CASSLWEEETQYF. Together with reference TRBV7-3 and TRBJ2-5, the CDR3 gives the full variable domain: GAGVSQTPSNKVTEKGKYVELRCDPISGHTALYWYRQSLGQGPEFLIYFQGTGAADDSGLPNDRFFAVRPEGSVSTLKIQRTERGDSAVYLCASSLWEEETQYFGPGTRLLVL.

The chain has TRBV9 and TRBJ1-1; 7 nucleotides agree with TRBD1. The CDR3 has 15 residues. J lost 2 bases, V lost 4 bases, and 8 bases had no gene match. Germline V gene lookup returns CDR1 SGDLS and CDR2 YYNGEE. In DNA form, the CDR3 reads TGTGCCAGCAGCCCAATGACAGGGCTTAACACTGAAGCTTTCTTT. It yields the protein CASSPMTGLNTEAFF. The variable domain in full, with the rest retrieved from reference TRBV9 and TRBJ1-1, is DSGVTQTPKHLITATGQRVTLRCSPRSGDLSVYWYQQSLDQGLQFLIQYYNGEERAKGNILERFSAQQFPDLHSELNLSSLELGDSALYFCASSPMTGLNTEAFFGQGTRLTVV.

CDR3: CASSPAPGANYGYTF. The CDR3 nucleotides are TGTGCCAGCAGTCCTGCACCGGGGGCTAACTATGGCTACACCTTC. This chain connects TRBV2 to TRBJ1-2, with TRBD1 as a possible D gene (5 bases). This CDR3 comprises 15 residues. Trimming removed 5 bases at V and 0 bases at J, with 13 bases between. Looked up from germline, CDR1 is SNHLY and CDR2 is FYNNEI.

In DNA, the CDR3 is TGTGCCAGCACCAAGGGGGGGACCTCCTACGAGCAGTACTTC. This translates into CASTKGGTSYEQYF. V and J are TRBV6-1 and TRBJ2-7; possibly TRBD2 for D (7 bases). V shed 7 bases and J shed 0 bases, with 13 bases lying between them. CDR3 length: 14 amino acids. Per the germline V gene, CDR1 is MNHNS and CDR2 is SASEGT.

The CDR3 nucleotides are TGTGCCAGCAGCTTGGACAGTGGAGTTGAAGCTTTCTTT. This sequence encodes CASSLDSGVEAFF. V gene TRBV7-9 combines with J gene TRBJ1-1, with D possibly TRBD1 on 6 matching bases. CDR1 is SEHNR, CDR2 FQNEAQ, per germline (reference sequence). The CDR3 sequence is 13 residues long. V lost 3 bases to trimming and J lost 7 bases, with 12 bases between them. The complete variable domain, with remaining parts taken from reference TRBV7-9 and TRBJ1-1, reads DTGVSQNPRHKITKRGQNVTFRCDPISEHNRLYWYRQTLGQGPEFLTYFQNEAQLEKSRLLSDRFSAERPKGSFSTLEIQRTEQGDSAMYLCASSLDSGVEAFFGQGTRLTVV.

The rearrangement links TRBV9 to TRBJ1-2; 9 bases map to TRBD1. CDR1 and CDR2 from the germline V gene are SGDLS and YYNGEE. V trimming: 1 base; J trimming: 7 bases; junction bases outside the gene matches: 5. This CDR3 comprises 14 residues. CDR3 nucleotides: TGTGCCAGCAGCGTACAACAGGGGGCGGGTGGCTACACCTTC. As protein: CASSVQQGAGGYTF.

The V and J genes are TRBV11-3 and TRBJ2-3, with D perhaps matching TRBD2 (6 bases). Germline V CDR1 and CDR2: SGHNT, YENEEA. The CDR3 spans 15 residues. Between the trimmed V and J ends, which lost 5 bases and 1 base, there was a span of 13 bases. CDR3 amino acids: CASSPKAGRTDTQYF. CDR3 sequence (DNA): TGTGCCAGCAGCCCGAAAGCGGGCCGCACAGATACGCAGTATTTT.

This chain connects TRBV4-1 to TRBJ2-7; perhaps TRBD1 as D (6 bases). V lost 3 bases and J 0 bases, leaving 12 bases between the germline ends. CDR3 size: 15 residues. Germline V gives CDR1 MGHRA, CDR2 YSYEKL. DNA of the CDR3: TGCGCCAGCAGCCATAACAGGGCTAGCTCCTACGAGCAGTACTTC. Its protein product is CASSHNRASSYEQYF.

The chain employs TRBV5-1 and TRBJ2-6; D is ambiguous. Trimming removed 5 bases from V and 1 base from J, with 10 bases in between. Germline V gives CDR1 SGHRS, CDR2 YFSETQ. The CDR3 is 15 residues long. The CDR3 here is CASRPFQSGANVLTF. The CDR3 DNA reads TGCGCCAGCAGGCCTTTTCAGTCTGGGGCCAACGTCCTGACTTTC.

This chain uses TRBV28 with TRBJ1-1; 8 bases line up with TRBD1. The V and J ends lost 4 bases and 0 bases, in that order; junction bases with no gene match: 4. The CDR3 runs to 15 residues. Germline lookup yields CDR1 MDHEN and CDR2 SYDVKM. The CDR3 reads CASSSGGGVNTEAFF. The CDR3 DNA sequence: TGTGCCAGCAGTTCAGGGGGCGGTGTGAACACTGAAGCTTTCTTT.

The CDR3 nucleotides read TGTGCCAGCAGTTCGGACAGGAATAGAGATGGCTACACCTTC. Translation: CASSSDRNRDGYTF. The chain joins TRBV28 to TRBJ1-2; 7 bases map to TRBD1. CDR1 is MDHEN and CDR2 is SYDVKM in the germline V gene. V shed 4 bases, J shed 6 bases, and the junction held 8 bases outside the gene matches. The CDR3 has 14 amino acids.

With regard to this clone: A junction end diverges from the germline sequence, so it may reflect a read error. The genes are TRBV28 and TRBJ2-5, with 8 bases matching TRBD2. Germline V lookup: CDR1 MDHEN, CDR2 SYDVKM. The CDR3 runs to 13 residues. Here the CDR3 DNA reads TGTGCCAGCAGCCTCCTCGGGCGGGTCGGGAGGGACTTC. It encodes CASSLLGRVGRDF.

The V and J genes are TRBV4-1 and TRBJ2-3; the match to TRBD2 covers 14 bases. Germline-derived CDR1 and CDR2 are MGHRA and YSYEKL. Losses at the gene ends were 4 bases for V and 11 bases for J; bases not matched to a gene: 11. The CDR3 has 16 residues. CDR3 protein: CASSPPHRLAGGLQYF. In DNA form, the CDR3 reads TGCGCCAGCAGCCCTCCCCACCGACTAGCGGGAGGGCTGCAGTATTTT.

CDR3 in amino acids: CASSGGLAGAYEQYF. Written as DNA, the CDR3 is TGCGCCAGCAGCGGGGGACTAGCGGGTGCCTACGAGCAGTACTTC. This chain uses TRBV5-1 with TRBJ2-5, with 12 bases lining up with TRBD2. The last part of the DNA fits TRBJ2-7 better; the J call may be wrong. Germline CDR1 and CDR2: SGHRS and YFSETQ. The CDR3 length is 15 residues.

V and J are TRBV7-2 and TRBJ1-5; D might be TRBD1 (6 bases). The CDR3 runs 15 residues. V was clipped by 2 bases and J by 0 bases, with 8 bases between them. Per the germline V gene, CDR1 is SGHTA and CDR2 is FQGNSA. The CDR3 nucleotides read TGTGCCAGCAGCTTACAGGGGTATAGCAATCAGCCCCAGCATTTT. As protein: CASSLQGYSNQPQHF.

The V gene is TRBV5-4, the J gene TRBJ1-2; TRBD1 agrees at 7 bases. Germline V gene data show CDR1 as SGHNT and CDR2 as YYREEE (reference sequence). V dropped 0 bases and J dropped 0; count of bases not matched to a gene: 2. The CDR3 totals 15 residues. The CDR3 loop is CASSLGGTANYGYTF. CDR3 nucleotide sequence: TGTGCCAGCAGCTTGGGGGGGACAGCTAACTATGGCTACACCTTC.

The chain joins TRBV9 to TRBJ2-3; 7 nucleotides match TRBD2. The CDR3 consists of 14 residues. The V gene's germline CDR1 is SGDLS and CDR2 YYNGEE. The V and J ends lost 5 bases and 0 bases, in that order; junction bases with no gene match: 3. The chain's CDR3 is CASSQRGSTDTQYF. The CDR3 DNA reads TGTGCCAGCAGTCAGCGGGGTAGCACAGATACGCAGTATTTT.

The chain is built from TRBV7-2 and TRBJ2-7; TRBD2 might be the D (6 bases). The V end lost 1 base, the J end lost 8 bases, and 15 bases lay between the germline ends. The CDR3 sequence is 14 residues long. The germline V gene encodes CDR1 SGHTA and CDR2 FQGNSA. The CDR3 sequence: CASSLGGREVQQYF. Here the CDR3 DNA reads TGTGCCAGCAGCTTAGGAGGCAGGGAGGTTCAGCAGTACTTC.

The J gene is TRBJ2-7, the V gene TRBV5-4; 7 bases align to TRBD2. V lost 0 bases, J lost 0 bases, and 3 bases stayed unmatched. Germline CDR1 is SGHNT and CDR2 is YYREEE (reference sequence). The CDR3 contains 15 residues. The CDR3 reads CASSLAGGSSYEQYF. The CDR3 DNA reads TGTGCCAGCAGCTTGGCGGGGGGAAGCTCCTACGAGCAGTACTTC.

J is TRBJ2-2 and V is TRBV5-1; 9 bases match TRBD1. This CDR3 spans 13 amino acids. The germline gives CDR1 SGHRS, CDR2 YFSETQ. Trimming cost V 3 bases and J 7 bases; bases outside gene matches: 1. The DNA for the CDR3 is TGCGCCAGCAGCTGGACAGGGGACGGGGAGCTGTTTTTT. Its translation is CASSWTGDGELFF.

The chain uses TRBV7-9 and TRBJ2-5; TRBD2 agrees at 7 bases. The germline CDR1 and CDR2 sequences are SEHNR and FQNEAQ (reference sequence). The CDR3 consists of 14 residues. The trim removed 3 bases at V and 5 bases at J, leaving 6 bases unmatched. The CDR3 protein is CASSLGGGSETQYF. CDR3 coding DNA: TGTGCCAGCAGCTTGGGCGGGGGTAGCGAGACCCAGTACTTC. Full variable domain (rest looked up from reference TRBV7-9 and TRBJ2-5): DTGVSQNPRHKITKRGQNVTFRCDPISEHNRLYWYRQTLGQGPEFLTYFQNEAQLEKSRLLSDRFSAERPKGSFSTLEIQRTEQGDSAMYLCASSLGGGSETQYFGPGTRLLVL.

This clone was seen a single time. CDR3 in DNA: TGTGCCAGCAGCTCGGGACTAGCGGGAGAGACCCAGTACTTC. Translation gives CASSSGLAGETQYF. This chain links TRBV7-9 with TRBJ2-5; 12 nucleotides match TRBD2. CDR1 is SEHNR, CDR2 FQNEAQ, per germline (reference sequence). Trimming cost V 4 bases and J 4 bases; bases outside gene matches: 1. CDR3 length: 14 residues.

The rearrangement links TRBV2 to TRBJ2-4; tentative D call: TRBD2 (6 bases). This CDR3 region has 13 residues. The germline gives CDR1 SNHLY, CDR2 FYNNEI. The germline V and J ends were trimmed by 9 bases and 8 bases, with 17 bases remaining between them. The DNA of the CDR3 is TGTGCCAGATCGGGACTCTCGTCGGACATTCAGTACTTC. It is translated as CARSGLSSDIQYF. Variable domain in full (rest from reference TRBV2 and TRBJ2-4): EPEVTQTPSHQVTQMGQEVILRCVPISNHLYFYWYRQILGQKVEFLVSFYNNEISEKSEIFDDQFSVERPDGSNFTLKIRSTKLEDSAMYFCARSGLSSDIQYFGAGTRLSVL.

The rearrangement links TRBV11-3 to TRBJ2-1; TRBD1 aligns across 10 bases. There are 18 residues in the CDR3. The germline V gene has CDR1 SGHNT and CDR2 YENEEA. V lost 5 bases to trimming and J lost 2 bases; unmatched junction nucleotides: 12. This CDR3 is CASSQAGTGVLPYNEQFF. CDR3 bases: TGTGCCAGCAGCCAAGCTGGGACAGGGGTCCTACCCTACAATGAGCAGTTCTTC.

A note on this clone: Other nucleotide sequences in the sample specify the same CDR3. The chain uses TRBV5-4 and TRBJ1-6; weak D call: TRBD1 (5 bases). The germline V and J ends were trimmed by 0 bases and 3 bases, with 7 bases remaining between them. CDR1 and CDR2 from the germline V gene are SGHNT and YYREEE (reference sequence). The CDR3 contains 15 residues. The CDR3 nucleotides are TGTGCCAGCAGCTTGGGCAGGGACTATAATTCACCCCTCCACTTT. This codes for CASSLGRDYNSPLHF.

V gene TRBV25-1 combines with J gene TRBJ2-5, with D tentatively TRBD2 (5 bases). The CDR3 has 13 amino acids. V dropped 2 bases and J dropped 3 bases, with 7 bases sitting between them. Germline V gene lookup returns CDR1 MGHDK and CDR2 SYGVNS. For the CDR3, the DNA is TGTGCCAGCAGTGAACTCGGGGAAGAGACCCAGTACTTC. This encodes CASSELGEETQYF.

The chain is built from TRBV27 and TRBJ2-5, with 9 bases matching TRBD2. This CDR3 spans 16 amino acids. The junction had 6 bases not matched to a gene; V was cut back by 2 bases and J by 2 bases. Germline values: CDR1 MNHEY, CDR2 SMNVEV (reference sequence). As DNA, the CDR3 is TGTGCCAGCAGTTTAACCAGCGGGGGGACACAAGAGACCCAGTACTTC. Translation: CASSLTSGGTQETQYF.

J is TRBJ2-6 and V is TRBV10-3, with TRBD1 as a possible D gene (5 bases). Germline assignment: CDR1 ENHRY and CDR2 SYGVKD. V gave up 8 bases and J gave up 1 base, with 9 bases separating them. The CDR3 totals 14 residues. CDR3 nucleotide sequence: TGTGCCATCGGTAAGGGGTCTGGGGCCAACGTCCTGACTTTC. This translates into CAIGKGSGANVLTF.